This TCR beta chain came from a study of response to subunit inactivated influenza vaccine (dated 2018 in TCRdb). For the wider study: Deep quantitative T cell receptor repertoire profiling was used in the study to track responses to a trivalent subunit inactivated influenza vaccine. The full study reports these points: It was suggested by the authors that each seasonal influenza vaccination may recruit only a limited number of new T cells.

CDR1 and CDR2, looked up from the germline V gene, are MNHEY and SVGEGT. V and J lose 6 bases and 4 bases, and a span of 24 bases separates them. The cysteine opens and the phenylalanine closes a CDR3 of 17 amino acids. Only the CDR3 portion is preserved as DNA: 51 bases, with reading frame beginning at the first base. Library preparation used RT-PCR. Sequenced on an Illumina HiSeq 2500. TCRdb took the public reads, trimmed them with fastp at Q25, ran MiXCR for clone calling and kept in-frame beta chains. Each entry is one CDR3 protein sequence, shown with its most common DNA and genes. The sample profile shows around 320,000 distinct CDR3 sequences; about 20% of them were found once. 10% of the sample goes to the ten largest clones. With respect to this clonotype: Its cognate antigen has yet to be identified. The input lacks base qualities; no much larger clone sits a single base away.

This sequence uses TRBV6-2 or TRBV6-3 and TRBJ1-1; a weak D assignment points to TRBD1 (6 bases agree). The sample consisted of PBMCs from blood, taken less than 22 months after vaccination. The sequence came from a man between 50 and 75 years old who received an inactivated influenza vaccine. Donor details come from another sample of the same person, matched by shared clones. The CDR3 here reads CASSKRGGTSTVTEAFF. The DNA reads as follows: TGTGCCAGCAGCAAACGGGGAGGGACATCCACGGTCACTGAAGCTTTCTTT.